The 10 T cell receptor beta chains below were found in one sample sequenced in a study of blood T cell repertoires in COVID-19. The repertoire was sequenced with immunoSEQ multiplex PCR; TCRdb's copy has only in-frame clones and lacks some. The profile shows 310,000 or so clones, around nine tenths of them singletons. Sequencing was performed on peripheral blood. The receptors derive from a woman younger than 45 with COVID-19, enrolled during active disease.

The chain employs TRBV5-4 and TRBJ1-3; a possible D gene is TRBD1 (5 bases). The CDR3 has 14 residues. Germline V gives CDR1 SGHNT, CDR2 YYREEE (reference sequence). The V end was cut by 4 bases, the J end by 4 bases, with 12 bases between. This chain's CDR3 is CASSLGGEGNTIYF. DNA of the CDR3: TGTGCCAGCAGCCTCGGGGGGGAAGGAAACACCATATATTTT.

Notes on this clone: An end of the junction differs from the germline gene, which may be a read error. The CDR3 protein is CASSNSAGGIYNEQFF. The CDR3 coding sequence is TGTGCCAGCAGTAACTCAGCGGGGGGGATTTACAATGAGCAGTTCTTC. This chain connects TRBV6-5 to TRBJ2-1; 10 bases match TRBD2. The CDR3 sequence is 16 residues long. Germline V gene sequence: CDR1 MNHEY, CDR2 SVGAGI.

This chain links TRBV10-3 with TRBJ1-6; a weak D match, TRBD1 (5 bases). V was pared by 2 bases and J by 3 bases, with 8 bases between. The germline CDR1 and CDR2 sequences are ENHRY and SYGVKD. This CDR3 has 15 residues. CDR3 bases: TGTGCCATCAGTGAGGGGCAGGGCTATAATTCACCCCTCCACTTT. Protein: CAISEGQGYNSPLHF.

The V gene is TRBV6-5, the J gene TRBJ2-3, with TRBD2 identical over 9 bases. Germline assignment: CDR1 MNHEY and CDR2 SVGAGI. There are 15 residues in the CDR3. V gave up 5 bases and J gave up 6 bases; unmatched junction bases: 9. The CDR3 loop reads CASSTLAGSSDTQYF. The CDR3 coding sequence is TGTGCCAGCAGTACCCTAGCGGGAAGTTCGGATACGCAGTATTTT.

The V gene is TRBV18, the J gene TRBJ2-7, with D perhaps TRBD1 (5 bases). V gave up 4 bases and J gave up 2 bases, with 15 bases separating them. The CDR3 is 15 residues long. Germline CDR1 and CDR2: KGHSH and LQKENI. CDR3 nucleotides: TGTGCCAGCTCACGTTCGACAGATCTTCCCTACGAGCAGTACTTC. As protein: CASSRSTDLPYEQYF.

The V call is TRBV5-1, the J call TRBJ2-3, with D perhaps TRBD1 (7 bases). The CDR3 is 15 residues long. V lost 4 bases, J lost 0 bases, and 12 bases lay in between. CDR1 and CDR2 (germline): SGHRS, YFSETQ. This CDR3 is CASSAGTASTDTQYF. The CDR3 nucleotides are TGCGCCAGCAGCGCGGGGACAGCTAGCACAGATACGCAGTATTTT. Full variable domain (missing parts from reference TRBV5-1 and TRBJ2-3): KAGVTQTPRYLIKTRGQQVTLSCSPISGHRSVSWYQQTPGQGLQFLFEYFSETQRNKGNFPGRFSGRQFSNSRSEMNVSTLELGDSALYLCASSAGTASTDTQYFGPGTRLTVL.

Worth noting for this clone: Germline is not matched at one junction end, which may reflect a read error. The rearrangement uses TRBV4-1 and TRBJ2-7; weak D call: TRBD1 (5 bases). CDR1 is MGHRA, CDR2 YSYEKL, per germline. The CDR3 is made up of 11 amino acids. CDR3: CASSQRDSLHF. CDR3 coding DNA: TGCGCCAGCAGCCAGCGCGACAGCTTACACTTC.

This clone was counted a single time. The chain combines TRBV5-1 with TRBJ2-7, with no clear D. The CDR3 covers 15 residues. Trimming removed 0 bases from V and 2 bases from J, with 12 bases in between. CDR1 is SGHRS, CDR2 YFSETQ, per germline. The DNA for the CDR3 is TGCGCCAGCAGCTTGGTAGTTGCGGCGACCTACGAGCAGTACTTC. It yields the protein CASSLVVAATYEQYF. Using reference TRBV5-1 and TRBJ2-7 for the parts outside the CDR3, the full variable domain is KAGVTQTPRYLIKTRGQQVTLSCSPISGHRSVSWYQQTPGQGLQFLFEYFSETQRNKGNFPGRFSGRQFSNSRSEMNVSTLELGDSALYLCASSLVVAATYEQYFGPGTRLTVT.

The rearrangement joins TRBV6-1 to TRBJ2-7; D not certain. Germline CDR1 is MNHNS and CDR2 is SASEGT. The CDR3 contains 12 residues. Trimming pared 2 bases from V and 3 bases from J, leaving 5 bases between. The CDR3 DNA reads as TGTGCCAGCAGTGAAAGCCACTACGAGCAGTACTTC. Translated, it gives CASSESHYEQYF.

The V and J genes are TRBV7-2 and TRBJ1-1; 8 bases are shared with TRBD1. Germline CDR1 and CDR2: SGHTA and FQGNSA. CDR3 size: 13 residues. Trimming at V came to 5 bases and at J to 4 bases, leaving 3 bases not matched to a gene. CDR3 sequence: CASSKDRVTEAFF. The CDR3 nucleotides are TGTGCCAGCAGCAAGGACAGGGTCACTGAAGCTTTCTTT.